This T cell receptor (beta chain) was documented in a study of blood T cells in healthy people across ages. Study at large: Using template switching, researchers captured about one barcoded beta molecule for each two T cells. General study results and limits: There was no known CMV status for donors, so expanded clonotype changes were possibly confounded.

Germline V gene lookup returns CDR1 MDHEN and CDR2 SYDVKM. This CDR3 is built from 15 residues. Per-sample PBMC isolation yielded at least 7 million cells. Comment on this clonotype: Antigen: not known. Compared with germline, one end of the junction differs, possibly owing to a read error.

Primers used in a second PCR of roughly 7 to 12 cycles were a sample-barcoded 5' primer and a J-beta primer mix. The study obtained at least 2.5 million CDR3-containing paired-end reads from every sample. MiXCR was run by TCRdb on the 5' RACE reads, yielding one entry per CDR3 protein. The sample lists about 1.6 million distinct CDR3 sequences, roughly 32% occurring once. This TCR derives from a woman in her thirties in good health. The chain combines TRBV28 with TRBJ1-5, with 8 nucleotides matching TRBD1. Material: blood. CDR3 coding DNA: TGTCCCAGCAGTTCTCGGACAGGGCGTAATCAGCCCCAGCATTTT. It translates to CPSSSRTGRNQPQHF.